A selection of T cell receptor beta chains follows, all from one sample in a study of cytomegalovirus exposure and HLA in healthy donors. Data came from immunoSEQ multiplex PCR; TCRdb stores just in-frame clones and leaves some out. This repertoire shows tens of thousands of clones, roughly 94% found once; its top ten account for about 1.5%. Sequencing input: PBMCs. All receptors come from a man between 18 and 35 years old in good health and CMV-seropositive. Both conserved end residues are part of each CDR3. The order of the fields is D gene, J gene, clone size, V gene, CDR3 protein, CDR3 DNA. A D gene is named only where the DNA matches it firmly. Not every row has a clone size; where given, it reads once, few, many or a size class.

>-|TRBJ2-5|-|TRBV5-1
CASSPTGFLETQYF
TGCGCCAGCAGCCCTACAGGGTTTTTGGAGACCCAGTACTTC
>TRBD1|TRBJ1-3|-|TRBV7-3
CASSGGGPFSGNTIYF
TGTGCCAGCAGCGGAGGGGGCCCCTTCTCTGGAAACACCATATATTTT
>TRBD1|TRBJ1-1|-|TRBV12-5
CASGLGQGARAFF
TGTGCTAGTGGTCTGGGACAGGGGGCGCGGGCTTTCTTT
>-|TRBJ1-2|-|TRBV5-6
CASRIVTLDGYTF
TGTGCCAGCAGAATTGTTACATTGGATGGCTACACCTTC
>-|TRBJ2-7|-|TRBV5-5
CASSKLGQAISYEQYF
TGTGCCAGCAGCAAACTGGGGCAGGCGATCTCCTACGAGCAGTACTTC
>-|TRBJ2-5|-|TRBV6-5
CASRGAEKTQYF
TGTGCCAGCAGGGGGGCTGAGAAGACCCAGTACTTC
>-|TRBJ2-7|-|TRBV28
CASKEAGAPYEQYF
TGTGCCAGCAAAGAGGCAGGGGCCCCCTACGAGCAGTACTTC
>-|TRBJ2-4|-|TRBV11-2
CASSAILIAKNIQYF
TGTGCCAGCAGCGCCATACTCATAGCCAAAAACATTCAGTACTTC
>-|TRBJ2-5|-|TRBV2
CASSQKNQGLETQYF
TGTGCCAGCAGTCAGAAAAATCAGGGTTTAGAGACCCAGTACTTC
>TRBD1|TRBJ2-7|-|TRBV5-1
CASSLVPGQSYEQYF
TGCGCCAGCAGCTTGGTTCCGGGACAGAGTTACGAGCAGTACTTC
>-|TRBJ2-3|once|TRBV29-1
CSVEGGSTGADTQYF
TGCAGCGTTGAAGGAGGGTCAACCGGGGCAGATACGCAGTATTTT
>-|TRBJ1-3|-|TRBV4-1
CASSLPTTGREGNTIYF
TGCGCCAGCAGCCTCCCGACCACAGGGCGAGAGGGGAACACCATATATTTT
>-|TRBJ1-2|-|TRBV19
CASSIDRPGKDYGYTF
TGTGCCAGTAGTATAGATCGTCCGGGGAAGGACTATGGCTACACCTTC
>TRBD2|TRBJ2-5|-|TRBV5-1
CASRGLAGIQETQYF
TGCGCCAGCAGGGGACTAGCGGGGATCCAAGAGACCCAGTACTTC
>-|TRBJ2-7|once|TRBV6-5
CASSLRSGGGHEQYF
TGTGCCAGCAGCCTGCGTAGTGGGGGAGGTCACGAGCAGTACTTC
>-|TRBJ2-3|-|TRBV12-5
CASGSGRGWQPSDTQYF
TGTGCTAGTGGTTCAGGCAGGGGCTGGCAACCCTCAGATACGCAGTATTTT
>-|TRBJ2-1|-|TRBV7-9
CASSPGTGGYNEQFF
TGTGCCAGCAGCCCTGGGACTGGAGGGTACAATGAGCAGTTCTTC
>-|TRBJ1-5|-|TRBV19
CASRFTGGRSNQPQHF
TGTGCCAGTAGATTTACAGGCGGAAGGAGCAATCAGCCCCAGCATTTT
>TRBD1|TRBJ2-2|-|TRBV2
CASSETGRIGELFF
TGTGCCAGCAGCGAGACAGGGCGGATCGGGGAGCTGTTTTTT
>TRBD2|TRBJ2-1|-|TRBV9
CASSDATSGRRNEQFF
TGTGCCAGCAGCGACGCCACTAGCGGGAGACGCAATGAGCAGTTCTTC
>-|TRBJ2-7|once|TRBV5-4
CASSLDRESEQYF
TGTGCCAGCAGCTTGGACAGGGAGAGCGAGCAGTACTTC
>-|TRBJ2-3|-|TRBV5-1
CASSRSELSTDTQYF
TGCGCCAGCAGCAGATCGGAGCTCAGCACAGATACGCAGTATTTT
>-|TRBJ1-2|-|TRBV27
CASSFSGEHYGYTF
TGTGCCAGCAGTTTCTCGGGGGAACACTATGGCTACACCTTC
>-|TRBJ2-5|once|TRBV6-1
CASTLQETKTQYF
TGTGCCAGCACCTTACAGGAGACGAAGACCCAGTACTTC
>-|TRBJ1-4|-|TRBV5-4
CASSRQDPNEKLFF
TGTGCCAGCAGCCGACAGGACCCTAATGAAAAACTGTTTTTT
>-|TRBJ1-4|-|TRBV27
CASSPGATALNEKLFF
TGTGCCAGCAGCCCCGGTGCTACAGCTTTAAATGAAAAACTGTTTTTT
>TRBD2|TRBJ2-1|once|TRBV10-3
CAISSSGSYEQFF
TGTGCCATCAGTTCTAGCGGGAGCTATGAGCAGTTCTTC
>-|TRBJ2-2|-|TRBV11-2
CASSATGWELFF
TGTGCCAGCAGCGCAACGGGTTGGGAGCTGTTTTTT
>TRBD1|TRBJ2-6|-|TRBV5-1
CASTGGGISGANVLTF
TGCGCCAGTACAGGGGGCGGAATCTCTGGGGCCAACGTCCTGACTTTC
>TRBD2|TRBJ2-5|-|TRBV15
CATSRALSRGGLETQYF
TGTGCCACCAGCAGAGCCCTTTCGCGGGGGGGCCTGGAGACCCAGTACTTC
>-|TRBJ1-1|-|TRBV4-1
CASSHGGGTEAFF
TGCGCCAGCAGCCATGGGGGCGGCACTGAAGCTTTCTTT
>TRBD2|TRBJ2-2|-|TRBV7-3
CASSPGGRTGELFF
TGTGCCAGCAGCCCGGGGGGGCGCACCGGGGAGCTGTTTTTT
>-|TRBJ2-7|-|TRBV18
CASSWSQQGDYEQYF
TGTGCCAGCTCATGGTCCCAACAGGGAGATTACGAGCAGTACTTC
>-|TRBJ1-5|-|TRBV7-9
CASSLYRDQPQHF
TGTGCCAGCAGTCTTTACAGGGATCAGCCCCAGCATTTT
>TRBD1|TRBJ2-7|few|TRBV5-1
CASSLATGEGYEQYF
TGCGCCAGCAGCTTGGCGACAGGGGAAGGTTACGAGCAGTACTTC